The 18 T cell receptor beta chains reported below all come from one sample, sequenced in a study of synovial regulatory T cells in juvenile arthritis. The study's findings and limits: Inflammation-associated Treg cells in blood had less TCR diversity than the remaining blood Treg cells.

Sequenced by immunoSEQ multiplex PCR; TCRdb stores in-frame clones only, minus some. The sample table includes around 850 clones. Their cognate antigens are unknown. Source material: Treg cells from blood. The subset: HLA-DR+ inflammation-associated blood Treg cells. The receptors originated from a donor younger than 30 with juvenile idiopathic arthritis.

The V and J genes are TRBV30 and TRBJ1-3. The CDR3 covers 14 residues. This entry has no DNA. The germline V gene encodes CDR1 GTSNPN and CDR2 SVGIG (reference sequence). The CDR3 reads CAWSVHGSGNTIYF.

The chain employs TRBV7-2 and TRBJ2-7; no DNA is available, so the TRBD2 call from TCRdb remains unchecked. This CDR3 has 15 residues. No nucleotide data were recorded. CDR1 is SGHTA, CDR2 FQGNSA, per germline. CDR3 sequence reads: CASSSGLAGGYEQYF.

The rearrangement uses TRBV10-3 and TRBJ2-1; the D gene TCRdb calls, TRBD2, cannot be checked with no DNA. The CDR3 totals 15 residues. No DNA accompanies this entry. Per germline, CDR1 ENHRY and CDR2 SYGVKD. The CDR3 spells CAISAGPSTYNEQFF.

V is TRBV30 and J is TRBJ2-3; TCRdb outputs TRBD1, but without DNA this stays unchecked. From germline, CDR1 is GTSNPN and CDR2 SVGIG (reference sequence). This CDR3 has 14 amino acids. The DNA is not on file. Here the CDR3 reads CAWSVVQGADTQYF.

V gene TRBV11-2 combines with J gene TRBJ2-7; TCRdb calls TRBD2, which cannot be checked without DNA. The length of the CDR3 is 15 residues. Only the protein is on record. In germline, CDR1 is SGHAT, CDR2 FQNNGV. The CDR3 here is CASSLVIGSTYEQYF.

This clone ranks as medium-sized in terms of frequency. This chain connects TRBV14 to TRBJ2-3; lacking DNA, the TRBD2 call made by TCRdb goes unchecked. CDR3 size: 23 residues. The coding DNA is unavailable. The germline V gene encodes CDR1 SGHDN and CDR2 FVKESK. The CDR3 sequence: CASSQDHGLFRLAGGPSTDTQYF. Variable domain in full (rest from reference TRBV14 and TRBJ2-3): EAGVTQFPSHSVIEKGQTVTLRCDPISGHDNLYWYRRVMGKEIKFLLHFVKESKQDESGMPNNRFLAERTGGTYSTLKVQPAELEDSGVYFCASSQDHGLFRLAGGPSTDTQYFGPGTRLTVL.

The CDR3 is CASSPTGGRLHEQFF. The chain employs TRBV7-3 and TRBJ2-1; without DNA, the TCRdb call of TRBD2 cannot be checked. The length of the CDR3 is 15 residues. The nucleotide record is missing. Germline V lookup: CDR1 SGHTA, CDR2 FQGTGA.

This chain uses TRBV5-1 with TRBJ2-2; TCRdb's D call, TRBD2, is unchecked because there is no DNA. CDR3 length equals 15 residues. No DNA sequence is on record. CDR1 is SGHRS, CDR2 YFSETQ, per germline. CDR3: CASKFEEADTGELFF.

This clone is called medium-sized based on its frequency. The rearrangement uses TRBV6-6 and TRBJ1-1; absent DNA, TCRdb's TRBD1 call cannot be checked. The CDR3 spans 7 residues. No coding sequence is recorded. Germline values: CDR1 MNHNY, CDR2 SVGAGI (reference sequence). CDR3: CASTTFF.

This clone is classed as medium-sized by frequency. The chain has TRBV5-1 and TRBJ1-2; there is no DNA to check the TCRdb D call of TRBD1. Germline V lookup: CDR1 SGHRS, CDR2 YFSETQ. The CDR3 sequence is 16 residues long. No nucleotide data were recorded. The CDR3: CASSLTSSAGPYGYTF.

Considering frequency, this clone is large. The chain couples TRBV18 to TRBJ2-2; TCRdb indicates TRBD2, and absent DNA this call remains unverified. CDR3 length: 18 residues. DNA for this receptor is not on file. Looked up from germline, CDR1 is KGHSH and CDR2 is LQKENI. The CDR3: CASSPPKLGLAQTGELFF. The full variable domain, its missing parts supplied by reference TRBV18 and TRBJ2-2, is NAGVMQNPRHLVRRRGQEARLRCSPMKGHSHVYWYRQLPEEGLKFMVYLQKENIIDESGMPKERFSAEFPKEGPSILRIQQVVRGDSAAYFCASSPPKLGLAQTGELFFGEGSRLTVL.

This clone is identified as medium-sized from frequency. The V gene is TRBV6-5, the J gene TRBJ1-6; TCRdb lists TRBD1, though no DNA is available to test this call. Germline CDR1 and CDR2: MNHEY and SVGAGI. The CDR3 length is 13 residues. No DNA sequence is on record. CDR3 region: CASSPGHNSPLHF.

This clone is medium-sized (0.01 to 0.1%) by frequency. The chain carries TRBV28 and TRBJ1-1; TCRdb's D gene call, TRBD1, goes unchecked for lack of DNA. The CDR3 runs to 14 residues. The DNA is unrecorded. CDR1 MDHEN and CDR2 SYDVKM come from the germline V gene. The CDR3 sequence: CASSKTGLNTEAFF.

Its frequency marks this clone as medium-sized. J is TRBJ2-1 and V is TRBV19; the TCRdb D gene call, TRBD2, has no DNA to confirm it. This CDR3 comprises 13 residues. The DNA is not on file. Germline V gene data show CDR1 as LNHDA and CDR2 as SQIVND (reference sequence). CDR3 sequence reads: CASSTDADNEQFF.

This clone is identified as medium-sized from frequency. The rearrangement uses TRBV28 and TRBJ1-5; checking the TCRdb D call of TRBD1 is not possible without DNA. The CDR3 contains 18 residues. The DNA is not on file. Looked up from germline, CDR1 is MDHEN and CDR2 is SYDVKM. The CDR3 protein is CASSFPGTGDWGNQPQHF.

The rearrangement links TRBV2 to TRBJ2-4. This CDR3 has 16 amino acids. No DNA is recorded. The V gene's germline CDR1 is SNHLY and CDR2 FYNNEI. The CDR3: CASSEPATLAKNIQYF.

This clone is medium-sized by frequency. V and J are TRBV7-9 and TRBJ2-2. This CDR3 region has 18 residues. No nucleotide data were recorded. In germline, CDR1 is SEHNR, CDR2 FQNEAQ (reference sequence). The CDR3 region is CASSLGFKGSANTGELFF.

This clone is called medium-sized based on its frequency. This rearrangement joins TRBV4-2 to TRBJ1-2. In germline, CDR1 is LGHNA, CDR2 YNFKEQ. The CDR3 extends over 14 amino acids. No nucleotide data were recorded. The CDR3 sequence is CASSYWTLDDGYTF.